A selection of T cell receptor beta chains follows, all from one sample in a study of siplizumab effects on memory and regulatory T cells. Sequencing was performed with immunoSEQ multiplex PCR; in TCRdb, only in-frame clones are kept and a portion is missing. This sample has some 96,000 clones, with about 94% found just once. Sequences were obtained from non-Treg CD4+ T cells sorted from blood. These receptors came from a human donor in good health. The conserved cysteine and the conserved F or W are not part of the CDR3 here.

V: TRBV4-1; CDR3: ASSQDTGTGGSYEQY
V: TRBV6-6; CDR3: ASSLQGGGYEQY
V: TRBV5-1; CDR3: ASSLGRELF
V: TRBV7-9; CDR3: ASSLLGSGSEQY
V: TRBV6-5; CDR3: ASSYSRGANSPLH
V: TRBV10-3; CDR3: ATTFGETNYGYT
V: TRBV10-1; CDR3: ASGSGPYEQY
V: TRBV18; CDR3: ASSPSSGNTIY
V: TRBV9; CDR3: ASSVREKLF
V: TRBV30; CDR3: AWSVGQLNQPQH
V: TRBV13; CDR3: ASSFKAGGPWVQY
V: TRBV6-5; CDR3: ASSPLPEETQY
V: TRBV29-1; CDR3: SVQGSPYEQY
V: TRBV11-3; CDR3: ASSHGTSGTGVVF
V: TRBV6-6; CDR3: ASSSGTSSLNEQF
V: TRBV5-4; CDR3: ASSLSSGRDEQF
V: TRBV6-6; CDR3: ASKDREPNEKLF
V: TRBV7-9; CDR3: ASSLNGETQY
V: TRBV5-8; CDR3: ASSPQTSSEQF
V: TRBV5-1; CDR3: ASSHGQSSSYEQY
V: TRBV5-1; CDR3: ASSLGNSRSYEQY
V: TRBV19; CDR3: ASSIGDSNQPQH
V: TRBV19; CDR3: ASSVRQGTNYGYT